A selection of T cell receptor beta chains follows, all from one sample in a study of Ad26.COV2.S vaccination and SARS-CoV-2 variants. Repertoires were generated with immunoSEQ multiplex PCR, while TCRdb's copy carries only in-frame clones and drops some. This table holds over 400,000 clones, 92% found once. The sample consisted of peripheral blood, taken in a trial of Ad26.COV2.S vaccine versus placebo. Receptors originate from a person between 18 and 65 years old who received the Ad26.COV2.S COVID-19 vaccine or a placebo. Each CDR3 is given with its conserved first and last residue. The order of the fields is J gene, V gene, D gene, clone size, CDR3 protein, CDR3 DNA. The D gene is left open where the match is weak. Clone size is shown for a subset of rows, as once, few, many or a class of expanded clone.

TRBJ2-1 | TRBV7-9 | - | - | CASSPLTVDEQFF | TGTGCCAGCAGCCCCTTGACAGTTGATGAGCAGTTCTTC
TRBJ2-1 | TRBV27 | - | - | CASSPRGNNEQFF | TGTGCCAGCAGTCCTCGCGGGAACAATGAGCAGTTCTTC
TRBJ2-7 | TRBV7-8 | TRBD1 | - | CASSLVQGDYEQYF | TGTGCCAGCAGCTTAGTCCAGGGGGACTACGAGCAGTACTTC
TRBJ2-3 | TRBV5-4 | - | - | CASRRNTDTQYF | TGTGCCAGCCGACGGAACACAGATACGCAGTATTTT
TRBJ2-2 | TRBV28 | - | few | CASTHLNGELFF | TGTGCCAGCACCCATCTCAACGGGGAGCTGTTTTTT
TRBJ2-7 | TRBV19 | - | - | CASSIGFGYEQYF | TGTGCCAGTAGTATTGGGTTCGGCTACGAGCAGTACTTC
TRBJ1-1 | TRBV4-3 | - | - | CASSQGILGTNTEAFF | TGCGCCAGCAGCCAAGGAATATTGGGAACGAACACTGAAGCTTTCTTT
TRBJ1-1 | TRBV5-1 | TRBD1 | - | CASSPGTGGDTEAFF | TGCGCCAGCAGCCCCGGGACAGGGGGGGACACTGAAGCTTTCTTT
TRBJ1-2 | TRBV5-4 | - | - | CASSLVETGYGYTF | TGTGCCAGCAGCTTGGTAGAGACAGGCTATGGCTACACCTTC
TRBJ1-5 | TRBV14 | - | - | CASSQGNQPQHF | TGTGCCAGCAGCCAAGGGAATCAGCCCCAGCATTTT
TRBJ2-7 | TRBV7-9 | TRBD2 | - | CASSLGASGGNEQYF | TGTGCCAGCAGCTTAGGGGCTAGCGGGGGTAACGAGCAGTACTTC
TRBJ1-6 | TRBV3-1/TRBV3-2 | - | - | CASSQDSGKSSYNSPLHF | TGTGCCAGCAGCCAAGATTCGGGGAAAAGCTCCTATAATTCACCCCTCCACTTT
TRBJ2-3 | TRBV29-1 | - | - | CSVVGGDYTQYF | TGCAGCGTTGTTGGTGGGGATTATACGCAGTATTTT
TRBJ1-1 | TRBV7-9 | - | - | CASSLVGGRTEAFF | TGTGCCAGCAGCTTAGTTGGGGGGCGGACTGAAGCTTTCTTT
TRBJ1-1 | TRBV29-1 | - | once | CSVEGSRMNTEAFF | TGCAGCGTTGAAGGGTCCAGGATGAACACTGAAGCTTTCTTT
TRBJ1-2 | TRBV3-1/TRBV3-2 | TRBD1 | - | CASSPGQGDYGYTF | TGTGCCAGCAGCCCGGGACAGGGTGACTATGGCTACACCTTC
TRBJ2-7 | TRBV11-2 | - | - | CASGGGGRSVYEQYF | TGTGCCAGCGGGGGAGGCGGTCGGTCTGTCTACGAGCAGTACTTC
TRBJ2-7 | TRBV5-1 | - | - | CASSLSDPTSYEQYF | TGCGCCAGCAGCTTATCGGACCCAACCTCCTACGAGCAGTACTTC
TRBJ2-7 | TRBV5-4 | - | - | CASSRGTPDPYEQYF | TGTGCCAGCAGCCGTGGGACTCCGGATCCCTACGAGCAGTACTTC
TRBJ2-7 | TRBV4-1 | - | - | CASSQVFVDYEQYF | TGCGCCAGCAGCCAAGTTTTCGTGGATTACGAGCAGTACTTC
TRBJ2-5 | TRBV29-1 | - | - | CSGLAKETQYF | TGCAGCGGATTGGCCAAAGAGACCCAGTACTTC
TRBJ2-7 | TRBV12-3/TRBV12-4 | TRBD1 | once | CASSEGAPYEQYF | TGTGCCAGCAGCGAGGGGGCCCCCTACGAGCAGTACTTC